This section outlines one T cell receptor beta chain sequence together with its context. This clonotype was seen many times. Its binding antigen is unknown. No much larger clone exists at a distance of one base, and base qualities are not known. Its CDR3 holds 14 amino acids, cysteine through phenylalanine. The retained sequence is limited to the CDR3, 42 bases, with the frame set at the first base. CDR1 and CDR2, looked up from the germline V gene, are MDHEN and SYDVKM. V ends up 5 bases short and J 4 bases short, with an unmatched junction base count of 8. This specimen's time point label, per the study, means: persistent/refractory GD, antithyroid drugs over 5 years with positive TRAb. For both TCR sequencing and RNA sequencing, RNA was extracted from PBMCs using TRIzol. The diagnosis of Graves' disease followed American Thyroid Association guidelines. The patients came from an endocrinology department in Xi'an, China. Each patient gave approximately 9.7 milliliters of peripheral blood, collected in an EDTA anticoagulant tube. Ficoll Paque Plus density gradient separation was used to isolate PBMCs, and no further T cell sorting was done. An Agilent 2100 Bioanalyzer and agarose gel were used to check RNA quality, while a NanoDrop 2000 measured RNA concentration.

The sample originates from a study of regulatory T cells in long-lasting Graves disease (dated by TCRdb to 2020 to 2022). For context, the study as a whole: Persistent Graves' disease was defined as antithyroid drug treatment for over 5 years with persistently positive TSH receptor autoantibodies. A total of around 35 samples were covered by TCR sequencing, comprising some 13 persistent and approximately 20 newly diagnosed Graves' disease patients. Persistent Graves' disease patients in the clinical cohort had taken antithyroid drugs for roughly ten years on average. Patients with persistent Graves' disease were compared with patients with newly diagnosed Graves' disease using TCR sequencing and RNA sequencing of peripheral blood. The study was conducted in China and was registered as a clinical trial.

Paper-wide results and their limitations: Peripheral blood alone was examined, since thyroid tissue, which constituted the primary lesion, could not be accessed. TRBV28, TRBJ1-2 and TRBJ2-5 were preferentially used in persistent disease, while TRBV20-1 and TRBJ2-1 were favored in newly diagnosed disease. More public clonotypes were shared among persistent patients (roughly 2,700) than among newly diagnosed patients (966). Only the TCR beta chain was sequenced and analyzed. The small sample size was acknowledged by the authors as a limitation that may reduce accuracy. Lower TCR Shannon entropy and fewer highly expanded clones were observed in persistent Graves' disease patients than in newly diagnosed patients, which suggested clonal expansion.

Preparation of the library involved multiplex PCR. TCRdb records Illumina HiSeq 4000 as the sequencer. TCR beta libraries were built with iRepertoire HTBI primers and Arm-PCR amplification of CDR3 regions. Before sequencing, the PCR products underwent gel purification. In the authors' own workflow: A total of 62 TRBV and 14 TRBJ segments were identified across samples and were used for gene usage analysis of CDR3 amino acid clonotypes. Filtered high-quality paired reads were merged into contigs using COPE and FqMerger. BLAST was used to align contigs to the IMGT TRBV, TRBD and TRBJ reference genes, and CDR3 was defined following IMGT. Clonotypes above 0.1% frequency were classified as highly expanded clones. Repertoire diversity was measured by Shannon entropy, and V-J evenness by the Gini coefficient. A clonotype was considered public if more than one individual shared it. TCRdb reworked the public reads: Q25 trimming with fastp, MiXCR clone assembly, productive beta chains retained. One record per CDR3 amino acid sequence lists the most common genes and DNA. These V and J calls rely on TCRdb rather than the paper's analysis. This sample comprises approximately 500,000 distinct CDR3 sequences, 20% to 25% of them detected only once. Of the sample, roughly 7.1% is held by the ten largest clones.

The sample here was peripheral blood mononuclear cells (PBMCs), taken when the disease was refractory, from a patient treated with antithyroid drugs. This clonotype was obtained from a female donor with Graves disease. The receptor chain draws on TRBV28 and TRBJ2-7; the central 7 bases match TRBD1. The sequenced DNA: TGTGCCAGCAGTCCGGGGACAGCGATGTACGAGCAGTACTTC. Its product reads: CASSPGTAMYEQYF.